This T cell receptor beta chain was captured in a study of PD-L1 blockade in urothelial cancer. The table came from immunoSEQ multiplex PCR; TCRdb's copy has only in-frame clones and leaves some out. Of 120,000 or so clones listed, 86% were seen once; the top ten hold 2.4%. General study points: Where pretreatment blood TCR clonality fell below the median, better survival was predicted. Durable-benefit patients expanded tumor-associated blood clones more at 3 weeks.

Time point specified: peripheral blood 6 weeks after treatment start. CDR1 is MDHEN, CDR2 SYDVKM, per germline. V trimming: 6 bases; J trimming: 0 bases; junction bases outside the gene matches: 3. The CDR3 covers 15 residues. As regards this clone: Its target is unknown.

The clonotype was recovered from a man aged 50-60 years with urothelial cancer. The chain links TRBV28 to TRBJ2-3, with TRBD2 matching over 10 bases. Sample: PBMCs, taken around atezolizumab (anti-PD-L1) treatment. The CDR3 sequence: CASSPSGRSTDTQYF. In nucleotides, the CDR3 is TGTGCCAGCAGCCCTAGCGGGAGAAGCACAGATACGCAGTATTTT. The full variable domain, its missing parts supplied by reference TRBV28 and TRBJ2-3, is DVKVTQSSRYLVKRTGEKVFLECVQDMDHENMFWYRQDPGLGLRLIYFSYDVKMKEKGDIPEGYSVSREKKERFSLILESASTNQTSMYLCASSPSGRSTDTQYFGPGTRLTVL.